A selection of T cell receptor beta chains follows, all from one sample in a study of cytomegalovirus exposure and HLA in healthy donors. The method was immunoSEQ multiplex PCR; TCRdb's version includes in-frame clones alone and lacks a portion of them. The sample has fewer than 30,000 clones. The sequencing input was PBMCs. These TCRs come from a man in his thirties or forties in good health and CMV-seronegative. Both conserved end residues are part of each CDR3. The D gene is left open where the match is weak. Clone size appears in some rows only: once, few, many, or a class for an expanded clone.

TRBV27	.	.	TRBJ1-5	TGTGCCAGCAGTTCCCGACAAGGGGGCAATCAGCCCCAGCATTTT	CASSSRQGGNQPQHF
TRBV2	TRBD2	.	TRBJ2-7	TGTGCCAGCCAGCCGGGAGGATACGAGCAGTACTTC	CASQPGGYEQYF
TRBV7-9	TRBD1	medium-sized	TRBJ2-1	TGTGCCAGCGGGACCGAGGTCGACAGGGCTGGGGGTGAGCAGTTCTTC	CASGTEVDRAGGEQFF
TRBV5-1	TRBD2	.	TRBJ2-2	TGCGCCACCCAAGAGGGCGGGAGGGCCAGCGGGGAGCTGTTTTTT	CATQEGGRASGELFF
TRBV5-1	.	.	TRBJ1-1	TGCGCCAGCAGCTTGGCGGGGAGCGGGGCCACCACTGAAGCTTTCTTT	CASSLAGSGATTEAFF
TRBV5-6	TRBD1	.	TRBJ1-1	TGTGCCAGCAGCTTGATGGGACAGGGCAACACTGAAGCTTTCTTT	CASSLMGQGNTEAFF
TRBV19	.	.	TRBJ1-2	TGTGCCAGTAGTACTCTACTGACAGGTGACTATGGCTACACCTTC	CASSTLLTGDYGYTF
TRBV28	.	.	TRBJ2-3	TGTGCCAGCTGGGGGGGGGCCGTAGATACGCAGTATTTT	CASWGGAVDTQYF
TRBV5-8	.	.	TRBJ2-2	TGTGCCAGCAGCTTGGTCCCCAGCACCGGGGAGCTGTTTTTT	CASSLVPSTGELFF
TRBV19	TRBD2	.	TRBJ2-7	TGTGCCAGTAGTATGAGGACTAGCGTCAGACGGGGCGAGCAGTACTTC	CASSMRTSVRRGEQYF
TRBV30	.	.	TRBJ1-5	TGTGCCTGGAGTTGGGCAGACAATCAGCCCCAGCATTTT	CAWSWADNQPQHF
TRBV15	TRBD2	.	TRBJ2-5	TGTGCCACCAGCCCCGGGGGGGACCAAGAGACCCAGTACTTC	CATSPGGDQETQYF
TRBV5-1	.	.	TRBJ1-1	TGCGCCAGCAGCTTGGATTTCCTCGGGGGGCTGAACACTGAAGCTTTCTTT	CASSLDFLGGLNTEAFF
TRBV6-5	TRBD1	.	TRBJ1-2	TGTGCCAGCACCACACAGGCCAGGGGGCACTATGGCTACACCTTC	CASTTQARGHYGYTF
TRBV5-6	.	.	TRBJ2-5	TGTGCCAGCAGCCGAAGCGGAGGGGAGACCCAGTACTTC	CASSRSGGETQYF
TRBV4-2	TRBD2	.	TRBJ2-3	TGTGCCAGCAGCCCCCGGGGGGTACTAGCGGAGGGTCCTACAGATACGCAGTATTTT	CASSPRGVLAEGPTDTQYF
TRBV11-1	.	.	TRBJ2-3	TGTGCCAGCAGCTCATTAGGACGGGAAAGCACAGATACGCAGTATTTT	CASSSLGRESTDTQYF
TRBV18	TRBD2	.	TRBJ2-7	TGTGCCAGCTCATTCATAGCGGGGGGGCCTGAAGAGCAGTACTTC	CASSFIAGGPEEQYF
TRBV7-3	.	.	TRBJ2-2	TGTGCCAGCAGCTCCAACCGGGTGGAACTCACCGGGGAGCTGTTTTTT	CASSSNRVELTGELFF
TRBV9	TRBD2	.	TRBJ2-3	TGTGCCAGCAGCTCCAGACTAGCGGGGTCCTTCGGCACAGATACGCAGTATTTT	CASSSRLAGSFGTDTQYF
TRBV28	TRBD1	.	TRBJ1-4	TGTGCCAGCGTTGGGGCAGGGGGTAGTGAAAAACTGTTTTTT	CASVGAGGSEKLFF
TRBV7-9	TRBD2	.	TRBJ2-3	TGTGCCAGCAGCTCCCACTCCCTTGCGGGAGCCTTAAGCACAGATACGCAGTATTTT	CASSSHSLAGALSTDTQYF
TRBV19	.	.	TRBJ2-3	TGTGCCAGTAGTGGACTAACAGATACGCAGTATTTT	CASSGLTDTQYF
TRBV28	.	.	TRBJ1-5	TGTGCCAGCAGTGAGCCGGACAGAGAGAGCAATCAGCCCCAGCATTTT	CASSEPDRESNQPQHF
TRBV7-9	TRBD2	.	TRBJ2-1	TGTGCCAGCAGCCGAACCGGGACTAGCGGGGGCTACAATGAGCAGTTCTTC	CASSRTGTSGGYNEQFF
TRBV6-5	TRBD2	.	TRBJ2-1	TGTGCCAGCAGTTACTCGGCGGGGGGCTTATACAATGAGCAGTTCTTC	CASSYSAGGLYNEQFF
TRBV10-1	.	.	TRBJ1-6	TGCTACGGGAAAACGGATTCACCCCTCCACTTT	CYGKTDSPLHF
TRBV6-6	.	.	TRBJ2-7	TGTGCCAGCAGTTACTCCACAGGGCAGTACTTC	CASSYSTGQYF
TRBV5-8	.	.	TRBJ2-5	TGTGCCAGCAGCTTGGGCCGTCACATTTTACAAGAGACCCAGTACTTC	CASSLGRHILQETQYF
TRBV4-2	TRBD2	.	TRBJ2-1	TGTGCCAGCAGCCAAGACAGCGGGAGCGGAAATGAGCAGTTCTTC	CASSQDSGSGNEQFF
TRBV11-3	.	.	TRBJ1-1	TGTGCCAGCAGCTTGGGGCCTGACACTGAAGCTTTCTTT	CASSLGPDTEAFF
TRBV4-3	.	.	TRBJ2-7	TGCGCCAGCAGCCAAGCTTATCTCGGGGGTAGCGAGCAGTACTTC	CASSQAYLGGSEQYF
TRBV28	.	.	TRBJ1-2	TGTGCCAGCGTTACAGGGAACTATGGCTACACCTTC	CASVTGNYGYTF
TRBV2	.	.	TRBJ2-5	TGTGCCAGCAGTGGCGGGGCTTGGGAGACCCAGTACTTC	CASSGGAWETQYF
TRBV10-3	TRBD1	.	TRBJ2-7	TGTGCCACCCGACCCGGGACAGAACTCTACGAGCAGTACTTC	CATRPGTELYEQYF
TRBV5-8	.	.	TRBJ2-1	TGTGCCAGCAGCTTTCGTCATAGTGAGCAGTTCTTC	CASSFRHSEQFF
TRBV5-5	TRBD1	.	TRBJ1-6	TGTGCCAGCAGCTTGGGACAGGGGAATTCACCCCTCCACTTT	CASSLGQGNSPLHF
TRBV7-2	.	.	TRBJ1-3	TGTGCCAGCAGCCCCAGGGCGTGGAACACCATATATTTT	CASSPRAWNTIYF
TRBV9	TRBD2	.	TRBJ2-3	TGTGCCAGCAGCGGGAGCGGGAGAGGCACAGATACGCAGTATTTT	CASSGSGRGTDTQYF
TRBV28	.	.	TRBJ1-4	TGTGCCAGCAGTAGAGGCTCGGCAGGGGTTCATGAAAAACTGTTTTTT	CASSRGSAGVHEKLFF
TRBV11-3	.	.	TRBJ1-2	TGTGCCACATCCTCGGGGGGATCCCATGGCTACACCTTC	CATSSGGSHGYTF
TRBV2	.	.	TRBJ2-3	TGTGCCAGCAGCCCCATGGATACGCAGTATTTT	CASSPMDTQYF
TRBV11-2	TRBD1	.	TRBJ2-7	TGTGCCAGCAGCTTAGAGCTCGGACAGGCCTACGAGCAGTACTTC	CASSLELGQAYEQYF
TRBV5-1	.	.	TRBJ1-1	TGCGCCAGCAGACAAACCACCGGACAGAAAAACACTGAAGCTTTCTTT	CASRQTTGQKNTEAFF
TRBV19	.	.	TRBJ1-6	TGTGCCAGTAGTATAGATGAAAGGGGCCGTAATTCACCCCTCCACTTT	CASSIDERGRNSPLHF
TRBV29-1	.	.	TRBJ1-5	TGCAGCGTCAGGGGTGGAGGCAATCAGCCCCAGCATTTT	CSVRGGGNQPQHF
TRBV6-5	.	.	TRBJ1-2	TGTGCCAGCAGTCTACTCTCGGGAGGGTGCTATGGCTACACCTTC	CASSLLSGGCYGYTF
TRBV7-9	.	.	TRBJ1-1	TGTGCCAGCAGCCCCATGGGAGATAGGACTGAAGCTTTCTTT	CASSPMGDRTEAFF